One TCR beta chain is described in this entry. These data originate in a study of blood T cell repertoires in COVID-19. For the study at large: Samples of COVID-19 (acute and convalescent) were obtained from the United States, Italy and Spain. The analysed material was cDNA or gDNA that came from T cells, B-cell-depleted T cells, or PBMCs.

The CDR3 covers 14 residues. V lost 8 bases, J lost 0 bases, and 13 bases lay in between. Per the germline V gene, CDR1 is SEHNR and CDR2 is FQNEAQ (reference sequence). The authors' processing: Reference gene primer amplification gave nucleated cell count estimates. Only in-frame clones appear in the TCRdb table, and some are missing; sequencing was by immunoSEQ multiplex PCR. V, J and clone size reflect that table, while D and trimming were determined from the DNA. Here the sample spans about 160,000 clones, 65% to 85% being singletons. This TCR came from a woman of 80 years or more with acute or convalescent COVID-19. This chain uses TRBV7-9 with TRBJ2-5; a weak D match, TRBD1 (5 bases). The sequencing input was peripheral blood. CDR3 bases: TGTGCCAGCTCGGACACTCTAAACCAAGAGACCCAGTACTTC. Protein product: CASSDTLNQETQYF.